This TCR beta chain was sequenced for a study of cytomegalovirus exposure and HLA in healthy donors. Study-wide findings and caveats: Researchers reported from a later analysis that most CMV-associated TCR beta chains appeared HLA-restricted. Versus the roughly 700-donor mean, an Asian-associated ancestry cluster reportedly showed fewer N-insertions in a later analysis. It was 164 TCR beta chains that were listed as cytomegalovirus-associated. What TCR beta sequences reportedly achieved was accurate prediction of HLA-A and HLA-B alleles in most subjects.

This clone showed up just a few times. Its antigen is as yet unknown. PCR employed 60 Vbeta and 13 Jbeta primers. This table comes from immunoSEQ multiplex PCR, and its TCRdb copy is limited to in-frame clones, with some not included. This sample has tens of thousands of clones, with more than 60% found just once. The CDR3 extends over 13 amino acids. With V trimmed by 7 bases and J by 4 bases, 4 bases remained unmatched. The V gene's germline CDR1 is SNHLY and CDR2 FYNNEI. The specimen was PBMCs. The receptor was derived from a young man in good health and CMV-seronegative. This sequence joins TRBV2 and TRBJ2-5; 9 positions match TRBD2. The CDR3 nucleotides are TGTGCCAGCATAGCGGGAGAGGGAGAGACCCAGTACTTC. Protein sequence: CASIAGEGETQYF.